The clone carrying this T cell receptor (beta chain) was detected ten times or more. What it recognizes is unknown. The data belong to a study of CD8 T cells in ankylosing spondylitis. Study-wide results and caveats: Seemingly characteristic of ankylosing spondylitis blood was a TCR beta motif consisting of 7 or 8 highly homologous variants.

Each CDR3 protein gets one entry after TCRdb re-called the 5' RACE reads with MiXCR. Of tens of thousands of distinct CDR3 sequences listed, around 6% are singletons. This clonotype was obtained from a male donor with ankylosing spondylitis or in good health (not recorded which). The specimen sequenced was blood, either unsorted or a sorted T cell fraction (not recorded which).

This CDR3 is CASSRGDYGYTF. Here the CDR3 DNA reads TGTGCCAGCAGCAGGGGGGACTATGGCTACACCTTC. The chain links TRBV25-1 to TRBJ1-2; 7 nucleotides line up with TRBD1. Losses at the gene ends were 6 bases for V and 3 bases for J; bases not matched to a gene: 1. The CDR3 has 12 amino acids. Germline V gives CDR1 MGHDK, CDR2 SYGVNS.